Following are 3 T cell receptor beta chains from one sample sequenced in a study of shared clonotypes between healthy human individuals. Libraries were prepared by immunoSEQ multiplex PCR; TCRdb keeps only in-frame clonotypes and omits some of them. The sample consists of approximately 980,000 clones, around three quarters of them appearing once. Input material: memory CD4+ T cells sorted from blood. Subset reported: CD45RA-negative fraction. The receptors derive from a young man in good health.

The sample holds a few counts of this clone. The chain employs TRBV5-8 and TRBJ1-6; D is unclear. V shed 0 bases and J shed 7 bases, with 11 bases lying between them. This CDR3 comprises 15 residues. Germline V gene data show CDR1 as SGHTS and CDR2 as YDEGEE. The chain's CDR3 is CASSLVPEGNSPLHF. Written as DNA, the CDR3 is TGTGCCAGCAGCTTGGTTCCTGAGGGAAATTCACCCCTCCACTTT.

CDR3 sequence reads: CAWSVQSFGRTEAFF. Written as DNA, the CDR3 is TGTGCCTGGAGTGTACAGTCCTTCGGGAGGACTGAAGCTTTCTTT. The chain carries TRBV30 and TRBJ1-1, with no clear D. CDR3 size: 15 residues. Germline V gene sequence: CDR1 GTSNPN, CDR2 SVGIG (reference sequence). Trimming left V 0 bases short and J 5 bases short, with 16 bases between.

The V gene is TRBV4-2, the J gene TRBJ1-1, with TRBD1 as a possible D gene (6 bases). V was trimmed by 1 base and J by 4 bases, leaving 16 bases between them. This CDR3 has 16 amino acids. Germline V gene sequence: CDR1 LGHNA, CDR2 YNFKEQ. The CDR3 loop is CASSQVSMGASTEAFF. The DNA of the CDR3 is TGTGCCAGCAGCCAAGTTAGTATGGGGGCGTCCACTGAAGCTTTCTTT.